The 17 T cell receptor beta chains reported below all come from one sample, sequenced in a study of CD8 T cells in ankylosing spondylitis. TCRdb ran MiXCR on the 5' RACE reads and lists one entry per CDR3 protein. Of approximately 540,000 distinct CDR3 sequences in the sample, roughly an eighth are singletons; the top ten hold approximately 7%. The study, taken as a whole, reports: Ankylosing spondylitis blood seemed to carry a telltale TCR beta motif made of under ten highly homologous variants.

Their antigens remain unidentified. Sample: blood, either unsorted or a sorted T cell fraction (not recorded which). The source of these receptors is a male donor with ankylosing spondylitis.

The V gene is TRBV7-2, the J gene TRBJ1-2; TRBD1 matches at 8 bases. V shed 3 bases, J shed 7 bases, and the junction held 10 bases outside the gene matches. Germline CDR1 reads SGHTA; CDR2 reads FQGNSA. The CDR3 runs 15 residues. CDR3 nucleotide sequence: TGTGCCAGCAGCTTTCTGTCGACAGGGGAGGCTGGCTACACCTTC. It is translated as CASSFLSTGEAGYTF.

This chain uses TRBV10-3 with TRBJ2-1; 12 bases agree with TRBD1. The length of the CDR3 is 14 residues. The junction had 4 bases not matched to a gene; V was cut back by 7 bases and J by 6 bases. Germline V gene data show CDR1 as ENHRY and CDR2 as SYGVKD. The chain's CDR3 is CAINSGQGANEQFF. The DNA of the CDR3 is TGTGCCATCAACTCGGGACAGGGGGCCAATGAGCAGTTCTTC.

This clonotype appeared many times. The rearrangement uses TRBV2 and TRBJ2-7; possibly TRBD1 for D (6 bases). This CDR3 has 15 residues. The germline V gene encodes CDR1 SNHLY and CDR2 FYNNEI. V dropped 2 bases and J dropped 5 bases, with 16 bases sitting between them. The CDR3 spells CASSEIPQGGNEQYF. CDR3 in DNA: TGTGCCAGCAGTGAAATACCACAGGGCGGCAACGAGCAGTACTTC. Supplemented by reference TRBV2 and TRBJ2-7, the full variable domain reads EPEVTQTPSHQVTQMGQEVILRCVPISNHLYFYWYRQILGQKVEFLVSFYNNEISEKSEIFDDQFSVERPDGSNFTLKIRSTKLEDSAMYFCASSEIPQGGNEQYFGPGTRLTVT.

In this sample, this clonotype turned up a few times. The chain has TRBV7-2 and TRBJ2-1; D is ambiguous. The CDR3 spans 14 residues. The V gene lost 6 bases and the J gene lost 6 bases, with 15 bases spanning the gap. The germline gives CDR1 SGHTA, CDR2 FQGNSA. CDR3 nucleotides: TGTGCCAGCAGTTCAGATGTCGACGTCAATGAGCAGTTCTTC. Translation gives CASSSDVDVNEQFF. The complete variable domain, with remaining parts taken from reference TRBV7-2 and TRBJ2-1, reads GAGVSQSPSNKVTEKGKDVELRCDPISGHTALYWYRQSLGQGLEFLIYFQGNSAPDKSGLPSDRFSAERTGGSVSTLTIQRTQQEDSAVYLCASSSDVDVNEQFFGPGTRLTVL.

V usage is TRBV5-1 and J usage is TRBJ2-7; a weak D match, TRBD1 (6 bases). Trimming pared 1 base from V and 5 bases from J, leaving 13 bases between. Germline CDR1 is SGHRS and CDR2 is YFSETQ. This CDR3 contains 14 residues. This CDR3 is CASSLFRGSDEQYF. The DNA of the CDR3 is TGCGCCAGCAGCTTGTTTAGGGGGTCCGACGAGCAGTACTTC.

V usage is TRBV18 and J usage is TRBJ1-1; 9 bases agree with TRBD1. V was pared by 3 bases and J by 5 bases, with 4 bases of the junction left unmatched. The germline V gene encodes CDR1 KGHSH and CDR2 LQKENI. The CDR3 runs 14 residues. The CDR3 is CASSPGTGHTEAFF. DNA of the CDR3: TGTGCCAGCTCACCCGGGACAGGGCATACTGAAGCTTTCTTT. The full variable domain, its missing parts supplied by reference TRBV18 and TRBJ1-1, is NAGVMQNPRHLVRRRGQEARLRCSPMKGHSHVYWYRQLPEEGLKFMVYLQKENIIDESGMPKERFSAEFPKEGPSILRIQQVVRGDSAAYFCASSPGTGHTEAFFGQGTRLTVV.

This clonotype was found once. This sequence joins TRBV6-4 and TRBJ2-1; the D gene is possibly TRBD2 (5 bases). Trimming cost V 10 bases and J 0 bases, with 16 bases left between them. Germline V CDR1 and CDR2: MRHNA, SNTAGT. CDR3 length: 15 residues. In DNA, the CDR3 is TGTGCCACCGGGAAGAGGGAGAACTCCTACAATGAGCAGTTCTTC. This gives the protein CATGKRENSYNEQFF.

This clonotype was recorded a few times. The chain couples TRBV20-1 to TRBJ2-1; 7 nucleotides line up with TRBD1. Germline values: CDR1 DFQATT, CDR2 SNEGSKA (reference sequence). CDR3 length equals 13 residues. The V segment lost 7 bases and the J segment 0 bases; nucleotides outside the gene matches: 3. The CDR3 DNA reads as TGCAGTGTACGGGACAGCTCCTACAATGAGCAGTTCTTC. This encodes CSVRDSSYNEQFF.

This clonotype occurred many times. V and J are TRBV2 and TRBJ2-7; TRBD1 might be the D (6 bases). Germline values: CDR1 SNHLY, CDR2 FYNNEI. This CDR3 is built from 14 residues. The V gene lost 2 bases and the J gene lost 3 bases, with 11 bases spanning the gap. DNA of the CDR3: TGTGCCAGCAGTGAACAGGGGATTCTCTACGAGCAGTACGTC. Amino acid sequence: CASSEQGILYEQYV.

This clonotype occurred a few times. CDR3 loop: CASSPPGQGVYGYTF. The CDR3 DNA follows: TGTGCCAGCAGTCCACCGGGACAGGGGGTCTATGGCTACACCTTC. V gene TRBV5-5 combines with J gene TRBJ1-2; 11 bases map to TRBD1. With V trimmed by 5 bases and J by 4 bases, 7 bases remained unmatched. The CDR3 totals 15 residues. CDR1 and CDR2 from the germline V gene are SGHKS and YYEKEE (reference sequence).

This clonotype appeared a few times. This chain joins TRBV7-9 and TRBJ1-1; D may be TRBD1 (5 bases). CDR1 is SEHNR, CDR2 FQNEAQ, per germline (reference sequence). This CDR3 contains 15 residues. With 11 bases removed from V and 1 base from J, the gap between germline ends came to 20 bases. The CDR3 coding sequence is TGTGCCGGACGTCCTCGGGCCGGGGGGAACACTGAAGCTTTCTTT. This translates into CAGRPRAGGNTEAFF.

This clonotype has just a few counts. CDR3 amino acids: CASSEEGGWFF. CDR3 nucleotide sequence: TGTGCCAGCAGTGAAGAAGGGGGCTGGTTCTTC. This chain uses TRBV2 with TRBJ2-1; TRBD1 matches at 7 bases. Germline lookup yields CDR1 SNHLY and CDR2 FYNNEI. The CDR3 runs 11 residues. Unmatched junction bases numbered 3, after V lost 1 base and J lost 15 bases.

V is TRBV12-3 or TRBV12-4 and J is TRBJ2-1, with D tentatively TRBD1 (6 bases). The CDR3 loop spans 13 amino acids. V shed 6 bases and J shed 4 bases, with 10 bases lying between them. The CDR3 sequence is CASSDRTYNEQFF. In DNA form, the CDR3 reads TGTGCCAGCAGCGACAGGACGTACAATGAGCAGTTCTTC.

This clonotype appeared a few times. V usage is TRBV12-3 or TRBV12-4 and J usage is TRBJ1-2; TRBD1 aligns across 9 bases. V was pared by 6 bases and J by 7 bases, with 9 bases of the junction left unmatched. The CDR3 runs 14 residues. For the CDR3, the DNA is TGTGCCAGCAGCCAGACGGACAGGGGATTTGGCTACACCTTC. Its translation: CASSQTDRGFGYTF.

In this sample, this clonotype turned up a few times. The chain links TRBV7-9 to TRBJ2-1, with D maybe TRBD2 (7 bases). This CDR3 has 14 residues. Germline CDR1 SEHNR, CDR2 FQNEAQ (reference sequence). The V gene lost 5 bases and the J gene lost 3 bases, with 11 bases spanning the gap. The CDR3 DNA follows: TGTGCCAGCAGCACGCGGGGGCACTACAATGAGCAGTTCTTC. It is translated as CASSTRGHYNEQFF.

In this sample, this clonotype turned up many times. This sequence joins TRBV12-3 or TRBV12-4 and TRBJ2-7, with 7 nucleotides matching TRBD1. J was trimmed by 2 bases and V by 3 bases; bases with no gene match: 4. The CDR3 is made up of 14 amino acids. CDR3 sequence reads: CASSLRDRTYEQYF. CDR3 DNA sequence: TGTGCCAGCAGTTTGAGGGACAGAACCTACGAGCAGTACTTC.

This clonotype turned up a few times. The chain employs TRBV15 and TRBJ1-1; 7 bases are shared with TRBD1. CDR3 length: 15 residues. CDR1 and CDR2 from the germline V gene are LNHNV and YYDKDF (reference sequence). With V trimmed by 0 bases and J by 4 bases, 5 bases remained unmatched. This chain's CDR3 is CATSRDRGPGTEAFF. The DNA of the CDR3 is TGTGCCACCAGCAGAGATAGGGGGCCGGGCACTGAAGCTTTCTTT.